One sample yielded the 16 T cell receptor beta chains listed below, sequenced in a study of control samples from healthy donors and cancer patients. Profiling relied on immunoSEQ multiplex PCR, and the TCRdb table lists in-frame clones only, not all of them. The table includes 130,000 to 150,000 clones, approximately 88% detected once. Sequenced input: blood. These receptors were taken from a man in his thirties or forties in good health.

The chain combines TRBV19 with TRBJ1-2; 9 nucleotides match TRBD1. Germline V gene lookup returns CDR1 LNHDA and CDR2 SQIVND (reference sequence). The CDR3 has 15 amino acids. V trimming: 7 bases; J trimming: 5 bases; junction bases outside the gene matches: 11. The CDR3 DNA reads TGTGCCAGTAAGGATTCCGGGACAGGGCCTTATGGCTACACCTTC. Its protein product is CASKDSGTGPYGYTF.

This clone is a singleton in its sample. The chain has TRBV7-2 and TRBJ2-3, with 11 bases aligning to TRBD2. Germline V lookup: CDR1 SGHTA, CDR2 FQGNSA. J was trimmed by 2 bases and V by 5 bases; bases with no gene match: 6. This CDR3 is 16 amino acids long. CDR3 protein: CASSTTSGGLTDTQYF. The CDR3 DNA is TGTGCCAGCAGCACCACTAGCGGGGGCCTCACAGATACGCAGTATTTT.

The rearrangement links TRBV15 to TRBJ2-1, with D uncertain. CDR1 LNHNV and CDR2 YYDKDF come from the germline V gene (reference sequence). CDR3 size: 14 residues. V was pared by 0 bases and J by 8 bases, with 11 bases between. The CDR3 protein is CATSRDTGVYEQFF. CDR3 nucleotide sequence: TGTGCCACCAGCAGAGATACGGGCGTCTATGAGCAGTTCTTC.

This chain joins TRBV6-5 and TRBJ1-3; no clear D. CDR1 and CDR2 (germline): MNHEY, SVGAGI. V was trimmed by 7 bases and J by 4 bases, leaving 17 bases between them. CDR3 size: 15 residues. The CDR3, as DNA: TGTGCCAGCAAAGGGCGGGGTCAATCCGGAAACACCATATATTTT. This gives the protein CASKGRGQSGNTIYF.

The CDR3 sequence is CASRGGRVAETNEKLFF. The CDR3 DNA is TGTGCCAGCAGGGGTGGAAGGGTGGCTGAGACTAATGAAAAACTGTTTTTT. The rearrangement links TRBV7-8 to TRBJ1-4; D gene uncertain. Trimming took off 6 bases at V and 2 bases at J, with 19 bases between the two ends. In germline, CDR1 is SGHVS, CDR2 FQNEAQ. The CDR3 totals 17 residues.

CDR3 amino acids: CASSQIRDSPLHF. The CDR3 DNA reads as TGCGCCAGCAGCCAAATAAGGGACTCACCCCTCCACTTT. The rearrangement links TRBV4-3 to TRBJ1-6, with a possible D match to TRBD1 (5 bases). Trimming removed 2 bases at V and 10 bases at J, with 9 bases between. The CDR3 is made up of 13 amino acids. Germline V lookup: CDR1 LGHNA, CDR2 YSLEER.

The chain recombines TRBV7-2 with TRBJ1-3; D remains unclear. The CDR3 spans 14 residues. Germline CDR1 and CDR2: SGHTA and FQGNSA. Trimming shortened V by 10 bases and J by 0 bases, and 13 bases separated the two germline ends. The CDR3, as DNA: TGTGCCACCCACCGAGGAAACTCTGGAAACACCATATATTTT. Amino acid sequence: CATHRGNSGNTIYF. Based on the CDR3 plus reference TRBV7-2 and TRBJ1-3, the full variable domain is GAGVSQSPSNKVTEKGKDVELRCDPISGHTALYWYRQSLGQGLEFLIYFQGNSAPDKSGLPSDRFSAERTGGSVSTLTIQRTQQEDSAVYLCATHRGNSGNTIYFGEGSWLTVV.

This chain connects TRBV25-1 to TRBJ1-1; the D gene is possibly TRBD1 (5 bases). Trimming removed 7 bases from V and 2 bases from J, with 11 bases in between. This CDR3 contains 13 residues. Looked up from germline, CDR1 is MGHDK and CDR2 is SYGVNS. The CDR3 protein is CASKGQGNTEAFF. The CDR3 nucleotides are TGTGCCAGCAAAGGTCAGGGAAACACTGAAGCTTTCTTT.

The chain joins TRBV5-1 to TRBJ1-1; TRBD1 might be the D (6 bases). The ends were cut back, 1 base at V and 4 bases at J, with 26 bases in the middle. Germline V gene lookup returns CDR1 SGHRS and CDR2 YFSETQ. The CDR3 consists of 19 residues. The CDR3, as DNA: TGCGCCAGCAGCTTGTCTGTGGTTGACAGGTCAGTTCGGAGCACTGAAGCTTTCTTT. It codes for CASSLSVVDRSVRSTEAFF. Supplemented by reference TRBV5-1 and TRBJ1-1, the full variable domain reads KAGVTQTPRYLIKTRGQQVTLSCSPISGHRSVSWYQQTPGQGLQFLFEYFSETQRNKGNFPGRFSGRQFSNSRSEMNVSTLELGDSALYLCASSLSVVDRSVRSTEAFFGQGTRLTVV.

This chain links TRBV7-8 with TRBJ2-7, with D hard to call. Trimming removed 5 bases at V and 6 bases at J, with 14 bases between. This CDR3 is 13 amino acids long. The V gene's germline CDR1 is SGHVS and CDR2 FQNEAQ. The CDR3: CASSLDRLGEQYF. The CDR3 nucleotides are TGTGCCAGCAGCCTGGACCGGCTCGGCGAGCAGTACTTC.

This clone has a handful of counts. Sequence at one end of the junction differs from germline and may be a read error. CDR3: CASSLKEGQPQHF. The CDR3 DNA sequence: TGTGCTAGCAGCTTAAAGGAAGGTCAGCCCCAGCATTTT. The chain joins TRBV7-7 to TRBJ1-5; D is uncertain. Per germline, CDR1 SSHAT and CDR2 FNYEAQ (reference sequence). The CDR3 contains 13 residues.

V usage is TRBV5-1 and J usage is TRBJ2-3, with D perhaps matching TRBD1 (5 bases). Germline V lookup: CDR1 SGHRS, CDR2 YFSETQ. V lost 0 bases and J lost 2, with 13 bases in between. This CDR3 comprises 16 residues. CDR3 amino acids: CASSLGPGFITDTQYF. In DNA, the CDR3 is TGCGCCAGCAGCTTGGGTCCAGGGTTCATCACAGATACGCAGTATTTT.

The chain carries TRBV7-9 and TRBJ1-5; D uncertain. Trimming cost V 3 bases and J 1 base, with 1 base left between them. Germline CDR1 and CDR2: SEHNR and FQNEAQ (reference sequence). CDR3 length: 12 amino acids. The CDR3 sequence: CASSLSNQPQHF. The CDR3 DNA follows: TGTGCCAGCAGCTTGAGCAATCAGCCCCAGCATTTT. Complete variable domain (other parts from reference TRBV7-9 and TRBJ1-5): DTGVSQNPRHKITKRGQNVTFRCDPISEHNRLYWYRQTLGQGPEFLTYFQNEAQLEKSRLLSDRFSAERPKGSFSTLEIQRTEQGDSAMYLCASSLSNQPQHFGDGTRLSIL.

This clone was found once. This sequence joins TRBV3-1 (or the pseudogene TRBV3-2) and TRBJ1-1, with D possibly matching TRBD1 (6 bases). Trimming left V 4 bases short and J 1 base short, with 13 bases between. The CDR3 is made up of 15 amino acids. CDR1 and CDR2 (germline): LGHDT, YNNKEL (reference sequence). The CDR3 coding sequence is TGTGCCAGCAGCCGAGCACGGACAGCGAACACTGAAGCTTTCTTT. This sequence encodes CASSRARTANTEAFF.

The genes are TRBV2 and TRBJ2-2; perhaps TRBD2 as D (5 bases). With 7 bases removed from V and 1 base from J, the gap between germline ends came to 13 bases. Germline V CDR1 and CDR2: SNHLY, FYNNEI. The CDR3 spans 15 residues. Here the CDR3 reads CASIEAEVNTGELFF. CDR3 sequence (DNA): TGTGCCAGCATAGAAGCGGAAGTGAACACCGGGGAGCTGTTTTTT.

This rearrangement joins TRBV15 to TRBJ2-1; D not resolved. From germline, CDR1 is LNHNV and CDR2 YYDKDF (reference sequence). The CDR3 runs 13 residues. V lost 5 bases to trimming and J lost 7 bases, with 12 bases between them. CDR3 nucleotide sequence: TGTGCCACCAGCCCAGGAGTTTGGAATGAGCAGTTCTTC. Translated: CATSPGVWNEQFF.